This entry lists 26 T cell receptor beta chains sequenced from one sample in a study of T-cell memory formation after mild COVID-19. MiXCR was run by TCRdb on the 5' RACE reads, yielding one entry per CDR3 protein. This table has fewer than 650,000 distinct CDR3 sequences, about a fifth appearing once. What was sequenced was PBMCs or a T cell subset sorted from them (not recorded which). Receptors were obtained from an adult woman who had mild COVID-19 (a few samples of this study predate the infection). Cell type and time point are not known.

CDR3 protein: CATSDASGSAADTQYF. CDR3 coding DNA: TGTGCCACCAGTGATGCTAGCGGGAGCGCGGCAGATACGCAGTATTTT. The chain joins TRBV24-1 to TRBJ2-3; 10 bases are shared with TRBD2. In germline, CDR1 is KGHDR, CDR2 SFDVKD. With V trimmed by 3 bases and J by 4 bases, 6 bases remained unmatched. This CDR3 is built from 16 residues.

This clonotype showed up just a few times. V usage is TRBV24-1 and J usage is TRBJ2-3, with 14 bases that match TRBD2. V dropped 3 bases and J dropped 4; count of bases not matched to a gene: 8. This CDR3 spans 18 amino acids. Germline assignment: CDR1 KGHDR and CDR2 SFDVKD. This CDR3 reads CATSDQTSGGARADTQYF. CDR3 sequence (DNA): TGTGCCACCAGTGATCAGACTAGCGGGGGGGCCAGGGCAGATACGCAGTATTTT.

This sequence joins TRBV11-3 and TRBJ2-7, with TRBD2 identical over 16 bases. The germline CDR1 and CDR2 sequences are SGHNT and YENEEA. After removal of 5 bases from V and 7 bases from J, the junction contained 8 bases not matched to a gene. The CDR3 runs to 16 residues. CDR3 DNA: TGTGCCAGCAGCAAAGGGGGACTAGCGGGAGGGCCTGAGCAGTACTTC. This encodes CASSKGGLAGGPEQYF.

This clonotype showed up just a few times. The gene calls are TRBV9 and TRBJ2-2; D is ambiguous. The CDR3 runs 14 residues. Trimming left V 6 bases short and J 8 bases short, with 17 bases between. CDR1 is SGDLS, CDR2 YYNGEE, per germline. CDR3 sequence: CASTYNLPGGELFF. CDR3 DNA sequence: TGTGCCAGCACCTATAACCTCCCTGGGGGGGAGCTGTTTTTT. Full variable domain (missing parts from reference TRBV9 and TRBJ2-2): DSGVTQTPKHLITATGQRVTLRCSPRSGDLSVYWYQQSLDQGLQFLIQYYNGEERAKGNILERFSAQQFPDLHSELNLSSLELGDSALYFCASTYNLPGGELFFGEGSRLTVL.

This clonotype was counted only a few times. V is TRBV7-9 and J is TRBJ2-2, with D possibly TRBD1 on 6 matching bases. The CDR3 is made up of 14 amino acids. Germline V gene sequence: CDR1 SEHNR, CDR2 FQNEAQ (reference sequence). Trimming left V 1 base short and J 7 bases short, with 10 bases between. Written as DNA, the CDR3 is TGTGCCAGCAGCTTAGAAGGACAGCACGGGGAGCTGTTTTTT. Translation gives CASSLEGQHGELFF.

This clonotype turned up a few times. This chain uses TRBV24-1 with TRBJ2-1; 8 bases agree with TRBD1. This CDR3 has 17 residues. Per germline, CDR1 KGHDR and CDR2 SFDVKD. V lost 5 bases, J lost 2 bases, and 10 bases stayed unmatched. The CDR3 here is CATSGPGQVSAYNEQFF. The CDR3, as DNA: TGTGCCACCAGTGGTCCGGGACAGGTTAGCGCCTACAATGAGCAGTTCTTC.

The chain joins TRBV21-1 to TRBJ1-1; the table gives TRBD1 as D, unverified against the DNA. TRBV21-1 is labeled a pseudogene. This CDR3 comprises 12 residues. CDR3 nucleotide sequence: TGTGCCAGCAGCACTCTGACAGCGGAAGCTTTCTTT. As protein: CASSTLTAEAFF.

The rearrangement joins TRBV6-5 to TRBJ1-2; TRBD1 is a possible D gene (6 bases). The germline CDR1 and CDR2 sequences are MNHEY and SVGAGI. V dropped 8 bases and J dropped 2 bases, with 24 bases sitting between them. This CDR3 region has 17 residues. CDR3 DNA sequence: TGTGCCAGCCGGGCGGGTCTTCGGAGGGGGTTCAACTATGGCTACACCTTC. Protein product: CASRAGLRRGFNYGYTF.

The J gene is TRBJ1-5, the V gene TRBV20-1; D uncertain. The CDR3 has 14 amino acids. Trimming removed 3 bases from V and 0 bases from J, with 9 bases in between. The germline V gene has CDR1 DFQATT and CDR2 SNEGSKA (reference sequence). Here the CDR3 reads CSASGDYSNQPQHF. DNA of the CDR3: TGCAGTGCTAGCGGGGATTATAGCAATCAGCCCCAGCATTTT.

This clonotype was counted at least ten times. The gene calls are TRBV6-5 and TRBJ1-1; D is uncertain. The V gene lost 6 bases and the J gene lost 0 bases, with 11 bases spanning the gap. The germline CDR1 and CDR2 sequences are MNHEY and SVGAGI. This CDR3 is 14 amino acids long. The CDR3 sequence: CASSRQRMNTEAFF. CDR3 coding DNA: TGTGCCAGCAGCCGTCAGCGTATGAACACTGAAGCTTTCTTT.

The chain carries TRBV5-5 and TRBJ2-5, with D perhaps matching TRBD1 (6 bases). The germline V and J ends were trimmed by 4 bases and 2 bases, with 15 bases remaining between them. The germline CDR1 and CDR2 sequences are SGHKS and YYEKEE (reference sequence). The length of the CDR3 is 15 residues. The CDR3 nucleotides are TGTGCCAGCAGCCCACAGGGCCGCCCTCAAGAGACCCAGTACTTC. Translation: CASSPQGRPQETQYF. Using reference TRBV5-5 and TRBJ2-5 for the parts outside the CDR3, the full variable domain is DAGVTQSPTHLIKTRGQQVTLRCSPISGHKSVSWYQQVLGQGPQFIFQYYEKEERGRGNFPDRFSARQFPNYSSELNVNALLLGDSALYLCASSPQGRPQETQYFGPGTRLLVL.

In this sample, this clonotype turned up a few times. The chain joins TRBV30 to TRBJ2-7, with D possibly matching TRBD1 (5 bases). Germline loops: CDR1 GTSNPN, CDR2 SVGIG (reference sequence). This CDR3 comprises 13 residues. With 0 bases removed from V and 1 base from J, the gap between germline ends came to 7 bases. The CDR3 region has the DNA TGTGCCTGGAGTGTAGGGGTTTCCTACGAGCAGTACTTC. This sequence encodes CAWSVGVSYEQYF.

V and J are TRBV12-3 or TRBV12-4 and TRBJ2-2; no clear D. The V end lost 2 bases, the J end lost 0 bases, and 10 bases lay between the germline ends. The CDR3 loop spans 16 amino acids. CDR3 protein: CASSLRVTPNTGELFF. In DNA, the CDR3 is TGTGCCAGCAGTTTACGAGTGACCCCGAACACCGGGGAGCTGTTTTTT.

The rearrangement links TRBV27 to TRBJ2-7; D is perhaps TRBD1 (5 bases). The length of the CDR3 is 15 residues. The germline V and J ends were trimmed by 0 bases and 3 bases, with 12 bases remaining between them. Germline values: CDR1 MNHEY, CDR2 SMNVEV (reference sequence). The CDR3 DNA follows: TGTGCCAGCAGTTTATCAGCAGGGATTGGCTACGAGCAGTACTTC. Amino acids: CASSLSAGIGYEQYF.

This clonotype was counted only a few times. The V gene is TRBV7-6, the J gene TRBJ1-3; no clear D. The CDR3 consists of 16 residues. Trimming removed 5 bases from V and 2 bases from J, with 16 bases in between. The germline V gene has CDR1 SGHVS and CDR2 FNYEAQ. In DNA form, the CDR3 reads TGTGCCAGCAGCCCCCTCCATGCGGGGACTGGAAACACCATATATTTT. Protein product: CASSPLHAGTGNTIYF.

The chain combines TRBV4-3 with TRBJ1-5; D is uncertain. Germline V gene data show CDR1 as LGHNA and CDR2 as YSLEER. The V gene lost 4 bases and the J gene lost 6 bases, with 10 bases spanning the gap. CDR3 size: 13 residues. The CDR3 region has the DNA TGCGCCAGCAGCCCCGATCGGGGTCAGCCCCAGCATTTT. Translated: CASSPDRGQPQHF.

CDR3 region: CASSPERTYQETQYF. CDR3 bases: TGTGCCAGCTCACCAGAACGGACGTACCAAGAGACCCAGTACTTC. The chain is built from TRBV18 and TRBJ2-5, with unresolved D. Trimming took off 2 bases at V and 0 bases at J, with 10 bases between the two ends. CDR3 length: 15 amino acids. Germline values: CDR1 KGHSH, CDR2 LQKENI.

V usage is TRBV7-9 and J usage is TRBJ2-1; 8 bases are a match to TRBD1. The CDR3 spans 15 residues. V gave up 1 base and J gave up 5 bases; unmatched junction bases: 4. CDR1 and CDR2 (germline): SEHNR, FQNEAQ (reference sequence). The CDR3 spells CASSLDRGAHNEQFF. Written as DNA, the CDR3 is TGTGCCAGCAGCTTAGACAGGGGGGCCCACAATGAGCAGTTCTTC. The variable domain in full, completed from reference TRBV7-9 and TRBJ2-1, reads DTGVSQNPRHKITKRGQNVTFRCDPISEHNRLYWYRQTLGQGPEFLTYFQNEAQLEKSRLLSDRFSAERPKGSFSTLEIQRTEQGDSAMYLCASSLDRGAHNEQFFGPGTRLTVL.

The chain links TRBV5-1 to TRBJ1-2, with 7 nucleotides matching TRBD1. This CDR3 region has 19 residues. With V trimmed by 1 base and J by 4 bases, 19 bases remained unmatched. The germline gives CDR1 SGHRS, CDR2 YFSETQ. The CDR3: CASSLTPDQPGQPPYGYTF. As DNA, the CDR3 is TGCGCCAGCAGCTTGACACCAGATCAACCGGGACAGCCTCCCTATGGCTACACCTTC.

In the case of this clonotype: The germline gene is not matched at one end of the junction; a read error may be the cause. The chain has TRBV6-1 and TRBJ1-2; 7 bases align to TRBD1. CDR1 and CDR2 (germline): MNHNS, SASEGT. This CDR3 contains 12 residues. For the CDR3, the DNA is TGTGCCAGCGGTGACAGGGCCTATGGCTACACCTTC. This sequence encodes CASGDRAYGYTF.

This chain uses TRBV20-1 with TRBJ2-1; 9 bases agree with TRBD1. This CDR3 region has 14 residues. Unmatched junction bases numbered 7, after V lost 3 bases and J lost 7 bases. Germline values: CDR1 DFQATT, CDR2 SNEGSKA (reference sequence). The DNA for the CDR3 is TGCAGTGCTAGCGGGGGACAGGGAAGTAATGAGCAGTTCTTC. Translation: CSASGGQGSNEQFF.

This clonotype was counted only a few times. The chain carries TRBV20-1 and TRBJ1-2; D perhaps matches TRBD1 (5 bases). This CDR3 has 13 amino acids. Per germline, CDR1 DFQATT and CDR2 SNEGSKA (reference sequence). With 0 bases removed from V and 4 bases from J, the gap between germline ends came to 9 bases. CDR3 residues: CSARDRGGYGYTF. The CDR3 nucleotides are TGCAGTGCTAGAGATCGGGGGGGCTATGGCTACACCTTC.

This clonotype was counted only a few times. This rearrangement joins TRBV12-3 or TRBV12-4 to TRBJ2-2; 9 bases map to TRBD1. Trimming took 6 bases from V and 6 from J; bases not matched to a gene: 8. The CDR3 spans 15 residues. This CDR3 reads CASRAGTGSAGELFF. In nucleotides, the CDR3 is TGTGCCAGCAGAGCCGGGACAGGGAGCGCCGGGGAGCTGTTTTTT.

This chain links TRBV19 with TRBJ1-1; 8 bases line up with TRBD1. V trimming: 6 bases; J trimming: 1 base; junction bases outside the gene matches: 1. The V gene's germline CDR1 is LNHDA and CDR2 SQIVND (reference sequence). This CDR3 is 13 amino acids long. The CDR3 coding sequence is TGTGCCAGTAGACAGGGGGGGAACACTGAAGCTTTCTTT. This codes for CASRQGGNTEAFF.

This clonotype occurred many times. The junction departs from the called germline gene at one end, perhaps through a read error. This rearrangement joins TRBV5-1 to TRBJ2-1; perhaps D is TRBD1 or TRBD2 (5 bases each). Germline V gene sequence: CDR1 SGHRS, CDR2 YFSETQ. The CDR3 runs 13 residues. CDR3 amino acids: CASSLGDYNEQFF. In nucleotides, the CDR3 is TGTGCCAGCAGCTTGGGGGACTACAATGAGCAGTTCTTC.

This clonotype was observed a handful of times. The chain combines TRBV20-1 with TRBJ2-3; TRBD2 matches 10 bases. This CDR3 is built from 18 residues. V lost 5 bases to trimming and J lost 2 bases; unmatched junction nucleotides: 16. Germline loops: CDR1 DFQATT, CDR2 SNEGSKA (reference sequence). The CDR3 is CSAHSGLAVNPFTDTQYF. The CDR3 DNA reads TGCAGTGCTCATTCTGGACTAGCGGTCAACCCCTTCACAGATACGCAGTATTTT.